The T cell receptor (beta chain) under discussion was sequenced for a study of beta chain features in type 1 diabetes (dated 2018 in TCRdb). Background on the whole study: No differences in mean age, gender distribution, total cell number or subset yield were found between patients and healthy donors. A total of over 90,000,000 sorted cells were examined across all samples, and a strong correlation was observed between cell number per subset and RNA yield. In the study, TCRB repertoires of sorted circulating CD4+ T cell subsets from recently diagnosed type 1 diabetes patients were compared with those of matched healthy donors. Regulatory and stem cell-like memory subsets were obtained from only 8 patients and roughly 8 healthy donors, while naive and central memory subsets were obtained from all 30 or so donors. What the study reported, not specific to this receptor: Because the HLA sub-analyses included only small numbers of individuals, any influence of HLA type on TCRB rearrangement was left unresolved. Because cDNA was sequenced instead of genomic DNA, activated cells with high expression could be over-represented, although the groups did not differ in activation or CD3 levels. Shorter templates might be favored by PCR, yet because patient and control samples were amplified and corrected together, any such skew would affect both groups equally. Fewer insertions and more nucleotide deletions at VDJ recombination sites were observed in patients with type 1 diabetes, implying thymic rearrangement abnormalities. Naive, central memory and regulatory TCRB repertoires appeared more similar among patients than among healthy donors. A moderate but significant shortening of TCRB CDR3 length was observed in type 1 diabetes patients in all four CD4+ subsets.

All of the isolated RNA was reverse transcribed with the High Capacity cDNA Reverse Transcription Kit, so expressed TCRB transcripts were sequenced. Deep immunoSEQ sequencing was applied to naive, central memory and regulatory T cell samples, giving an average of roughly 3.6 million total reads per sample. After sorted cells were lysed in RLT buffer, RNA was extracted with DNase-treated RNeasy Micro or Mini kits, with the choice depending on cell number. To prevent cross-contamination, every cell subset was processed on its own, while patient and healthy donor samples were processed together. TCRB sequences were amplified from cDNA with the immunoSEQ multiplex PCR, producing 87-bp fragments spanning the CDR3 region. The amplicons were sequenced using the Illumina HiSeq platform. In the authors' own workflow: PCR bias was computationally corrected using synthetic template baselines, reads within Hamming distance 2 were collapsed, and singletons that could not be merged were discarded. Reads were aligned to IMGT to assign V, D and J genes, CDR3 length, and insertions or deletions at six rearrangement sites. Within each subset, clonotype counts were normalized to the number of sorted cells before true diversity and Gini coefficients were calculated with the tcR R package. The overlap coefficient, calculated on TCRB nucleotide sequences, was used to quantify repertoire sharing. As a proxy for the pre-selection repertoire, out-of-frame TCRB sequences from naive cells were analyzed. TCRdb's version of the immuneACCESS table is confined to in-frame rearrangements and falls short of the full clone set. An unresolved V gene accounts for under half of the shortfall where checked; the remainder is of unknown origin. V and J calls and clone size are given by that table; D and trimming were obtained from the DNA. The sample table lists approximately 270,000 clones, approximately 15% of them with a count of one. The ten largest clones take up 0.015% to 0.02% of the sample.

Each donor gave one peripheral blood draw, approximately 110 mL on average, collected into heparinised tubes. Naive, central memory, regulatory and stem cell-like memory CD4+ T cells were sorted on a BD FACSAria II using a panel including CD45RO, CCR7, CD25, CD127, CD95 and CD27. A purity above 95% was achieved for all sorted populations. PBMCs were isolated immediately by Lymphoprep density gradient centrifugation and stained directly without culture. So that batch effects would be minimized, each experiment stained and sorted samples in pairs, pairing one healthy donor with one patient. The germline V gene (reference sequence) yields SGHNT for CDR1 and YYREEE for CDR2. Germline trimming: 4 bases from V, 5 bases from J; junction bases outside gene matches: 5. The cysteine opens and the phenylalanine closes a CDR3 of 13 amino acids. The kept DNA is CDR3 alone, 39 bases in frame from the first base.

Remarks on this clone: What this receptor recognizes is not known. Per-base quality was not reported, and no clone a single base away is much larger than it.

This TCR derives from a man younger than 40 with type 1 diabetes. The material sequenced was naive CD4+ T cells from blood. The label giving this sample's cell subset or site can be read as: true naive CD4+ T cells. In this chain, TRBV5-4 is recombined with TRBJ1-1; 7 junctional bases match TRBD1. For the CDR3, the sequence is CASSPGTVTEAFF. The bases read TGTGCCAGCAGCCCTGGGACAGTTACTGAAGCTTTCTTT.